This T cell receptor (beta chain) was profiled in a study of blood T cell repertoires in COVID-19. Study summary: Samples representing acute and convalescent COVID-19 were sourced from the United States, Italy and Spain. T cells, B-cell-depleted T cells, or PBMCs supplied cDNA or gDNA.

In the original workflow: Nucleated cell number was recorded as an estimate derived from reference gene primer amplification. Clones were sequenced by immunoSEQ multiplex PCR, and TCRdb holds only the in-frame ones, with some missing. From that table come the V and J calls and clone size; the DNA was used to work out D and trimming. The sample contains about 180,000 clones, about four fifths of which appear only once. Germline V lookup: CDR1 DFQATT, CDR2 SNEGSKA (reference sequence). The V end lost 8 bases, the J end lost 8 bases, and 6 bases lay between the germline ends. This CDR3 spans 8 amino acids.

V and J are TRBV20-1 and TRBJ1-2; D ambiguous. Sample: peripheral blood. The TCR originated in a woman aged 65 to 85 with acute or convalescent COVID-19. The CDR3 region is CSPGGYTF. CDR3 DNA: TGCAGTCCCGGGGGCTACACCTTC.